The clone carrying this TCR beta chain was recorded many times. Its antigen is unknown. This beta chain is a stray sequence in a library constructed for alpha chains; its clone size is not meaningful. This sample was included in a study of spatial heterogeneity in lung cancer. Findings and limits, study-wide: Expanded alpha and beta TCR counts within tumors tracked tumor mutation counts.

MiXCR was run by TCRdb on the 5' RACE reads, yielding one entry per CDR3 protein. The sample includes around 9,700 distinct CDR3 sequences, more than 7% of them seen just once. The CDR3 runs 15 residues. The trim removed 7 bases at V and 7 bases at J, leaving 8 bases unmatched. The time point was: sample taken at primary tumor resection. Material for sequencing was whole RNA from tumor, nontumor lung or frozen PBMC, left unsorted. V gene TRBV12-3 or TRBV12-4 combines with J gene TRBJ2-1; TRBD2 matches at 12 bases. The origin of this receptor is a female donor with early-stage non-small cell lung cancer. Specimen: lung tumor tissue, collected at surgery. DNA of the CDR3: TGTGCCAGCACCAAGCTAGCGGGGGGGCAGAATGAGCAGTTCTTC. Amino acids: CASTKLAGGQNEQFF.